This section outlines one TCR beta chain sequence together with its context. What it binds is unknown. This record belongs to a study of shared clonotypes between healthy human individuals. Regarding the study as a whole: The diversity represented, both genetic and in exposure history, was limited by few donors.

Between the trimmed V and J ends, which lost 6 bases and 0 bases, there was a span of 15 bases. This CDR3 is 17 amino acids long. CDR1 is LNHDA and CDR2 is SQIVND in the germline V gene (reference sequence). TCRdb's table, derived via immunoSEQ multiplex PCR, lists solely in-frame clones and lacks some. This sample carries about 2 million clones, around 96% of them seen once, and the ten largest clones take roughly 1%. Naive CD8 populations comprised CD45RO-negative cells positively selected for CCR7, excluding terminally differentiated effector memory CD45RA+ cells. HIV-negative, healthy adults without recent acute infections or vaccinations were the donors.

Input material: naive CD8+ T cells sorted from blood. This chain connects TRBV19 to TRBJ1-6; a possible D gene is TRBD1 (5 bases). This sequence was found in a man younger than 35 in good health. CDR3 DNA: TGTGCCAGTAGCTTGGGACCGACAGTCTCCTATAATTCACCCCTCCACTTT. Residues: CASSLGPTVSYNSPLHF.